These 12 T cell receptor beta chains share one sample of origin, sequenced in a study of blood T cell repertoires in COVID-19. Data came from immunoSEQ multiplex PCR; TCRdb stores just in-frame clones and leaves some out. The sample includes tens of thousands of clones, 75% to 90% of them seen just once. The sample comprised peripheral blood. The receptors stem from a woman aged 70-85 years with acute or convalescent COVID-19.

The genes are TRBV19 and TRBJ1-1; no clear D gene. V lost 3 bases to trimming and J lost 6 bases, with 11 bases between them. Germline lookup yields CDR1 LNHDA and CDR2 SQIVND (reference sequence). The length of the CDR3 is 13 residues. CDR3 nucleotides: TGTGCCAGTAGTATTTGGAGAATTTCTGAAGCTTTCTTT. It translates to CASSIWRISEAFF.

This CDR3 reads CASNPRSWGRGDTGELFF. In DNA form, the CDR3 reads TGTGCCAGCAACCCCCGATCGTGGGGGAGGGGCGACACCGGGGAGCTGTTTTTT. The gene calls are TRBV27 and TRBJ2-2; 7 bases map to TRBD2. The trim removed 7 bases at V and 3 bases at J, leaving 17 bases unmatched. There are 18 residues in the CDR3. CDR1 is MNHEY, CDR2 SMNVEV, per germline (reference sequence).

V usage is TRBV19 and J usage is TRBJ1-1; 7 bases match TRBD1. Germline-derived CDR1 and CDR2 are LNHDA and SQIVND (reference sequence). J gave up 1 base and V 10 bases, and 9 bases lay outside the gene matches. This CDR3 is 14 amino acids long. The CDR3 DNA follows: TGTGCCACCCGAGAGGGACAGAGGAACACTGAAGCTTTCTTT. This sequence encodes CATREGQRNTEAFF.

The V call is TRBV30, the J call TRBJ1-2; tentative D call: TRBD1 (5 bases). This CDR3 is 15 amino acids long. From germline, CDR1 is GTSNPN and CDR2 SVGIG (reference sequence). V lost 0 bases and J lost 2, with 13 bases in between. In DNA form, the CDR3 reads TGTGCCTGGAGTGTACGCACGACAGTAAACTATGGCTACACCTTC. This translates into CAWSVRTTVNYGYTF.

The chain employs TRBV19 and TRBJ2-5, with a weak D call TRBD1 (6 bases). With 5 bases removed from V and 4 bases from J, the gap between germline ends came to 20 bases. The CDR3 runs 16 residues. From germline, CDR1 is LNHDA and CDR2 SQIVND (reference sequence). The CDR3 DNA is TGTGCCAGTAGTTCTCCCTGGACAGAGCGCAGAGAGACCCAGTACTTC. This encodes CASSSPWTERRETQYF.

The chain joins TRBV19 to TRBJ2-3; tentatively, D is TRBD2 (5 bases). Trimming took 5 bases from V and 8 from J, leaving 11 bases between them. CDR1 is LNHDA and CDR2 is SQIVND in the germline V gene (reference sequence). The CDR3 is 12 amino acids. The DNA for the CDR3 is TGTGCCAGTAGTTGGGTCGAGGGTACGCAGTATTTT. This translates into CASSWVEGTQYF.

The J gene is TRBJ2-2, the V gene TRBV5-1; D unresolved. This CDR3 has 15 residues. Trimming stripped 0 bases from V and 6 bases from J, with 12 bases between. Germline V lookup: CDR1 SGHRS, CDR2 YFSETQ. The CDR3 coding sequence is TGCGCCAGCAGCTTGGCCCAGAGGTTGTCCGGGGAGCTGTTTTTT. Protein sequence: CASSLAQRLSGELFF.

This chain uses TRBV6-1 with TRBJ2-6; 8 bases match TRBD1. CDR3 length: 16 residues. The germline V gene has CDR1 MNHNS and CDR2 SASEGT. V was clipped by 4 bases and J by 2 bases; unmatched bases: 4. The CDR3 is CASSGATGAGANVLTF. In DNA, the CDR3 is TGTGCCAGCAGTGGAGCGACAGGGGCTGGGGCCAACGTCCTGACTTTC.

The DNA of the CDR3 is TGTGCCAGCAGCTTTCGCGGGGGGGTAGGGGCCTACGAGCAGTACTTC. It translates to CASSFRGGVGAYEQYF. The chain combines TRBV5-8 with TRBJ2-7, with 9 positions matching TRBD2. This CDR3 contains 16 residues. CDR1 SGHTS and CDR2 YDEGEE come from the germline V gene. The trim removed 2 bases at V and 2 bases at J, leaving 8 bases unmatched.

The CDR3 here is CATSREVLAPLTGELFF. The CDR3 DNA follows: TGTGCCACCAGCAGAGAAGTCCTAGCGCCTCTTACCGGGGAGCTGTTTTTT. This chain uses TRBV15 with TRBJ2-2; D perhaps matches TRBD2 (6 bases). There are 17 residues in the CDR3. Germline values: CDR1 LNHNV, CDR2 YYDKDF (reference sequence). V was clipped by 0 bases and J by 5 bases, with 16 bases between them.

The chain recombines TRBV24-1 with TRBJ2-1, with D possibly matching TRBD2 (7 bases). Trimming stripped 9 bases from V and 5 bases from J, with 22 bases between. CDR3 size: 16 residues. Germline CDR1 reads KGHDR; CDR2 reads SFDVKD. CDR3 sequence: CATGPSQGRGNNEQFF. The CDR3, as DNA: TGTGCCACCGGTCCCTCCCAGGGGAGGGGAAACAATGAGCAGTTCTTC.

The V and J genes are TRBV27 and TRBJ1-5, with D unclear. This CDR3 comprises 16 residues. The V gene's germline CDR1 is MNHEY and CDR2 SMNVEV (reference sequence). Between the trimmed V and J ends, which lost 3 bases and 0 bases, there was a span of 12 bases. CDR3 nucleotide sequence: TGTGCCAGCAGTTTTGGCAGAGGTTATAGCAATCAGCCCCAGCATTTT. It yields the protein CASSFGRGYSNQPQHF.